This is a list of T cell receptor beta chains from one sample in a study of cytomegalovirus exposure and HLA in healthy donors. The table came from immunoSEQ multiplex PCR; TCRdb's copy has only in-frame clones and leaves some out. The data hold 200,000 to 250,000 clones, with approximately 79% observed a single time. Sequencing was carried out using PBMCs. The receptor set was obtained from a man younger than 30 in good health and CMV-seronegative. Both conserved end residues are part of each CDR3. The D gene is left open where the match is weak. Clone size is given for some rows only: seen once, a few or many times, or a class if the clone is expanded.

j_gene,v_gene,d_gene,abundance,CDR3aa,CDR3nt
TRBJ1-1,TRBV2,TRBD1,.,CASSGQGAEAFF,TGTGCCAGCAGCGGACAGGGGGCTGAAGCTTTCTTT
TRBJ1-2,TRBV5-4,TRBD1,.,CASSLAGGESYGYTF,TGTGCCAGCAGCTTGGCAGGGGGCGAGAGCTATGGCTACACCTTC
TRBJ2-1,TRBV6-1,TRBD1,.,CASSGLPGQGTNEQFF,TGTGCCAGCAGTGGATTACCGGGACAGGGGACAAATGAGCAGTTCTTC
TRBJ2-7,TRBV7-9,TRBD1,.,CASSRDSAYEQYF,TGTGCCAGCAGCCGGGACAGTGCCTACGAGCAGTACTTC
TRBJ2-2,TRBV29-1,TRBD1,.,CSARTGAGELFF,TGCAGCGCTCGGACAGGGGCCGGGGAGCTGTTTTTT
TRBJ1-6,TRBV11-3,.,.,CASSLDRGSYNSPLHF,TGTGCCAGCAGCTTAGACAGGGGCTCCTATAATTCACCCCTCCACTTT
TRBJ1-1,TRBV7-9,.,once,CASSSGPVEEAFF,TGTGCCAGCAGCTCTGGGCCCGTGGAGGAGGCTTTCTTT
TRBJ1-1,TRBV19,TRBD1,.,CASSRGREDTEAFF,TGTGCCAGTTCAAGGGGGCGCGAGGACACTGAAGCTTTCTTT
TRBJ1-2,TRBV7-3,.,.,CASSPGGLGGVGRYTF,TGTGCCAGCAGCCCCGGAGGTCTTGGGGGGGTTGGTCGCTACACCTTC
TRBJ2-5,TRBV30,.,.,CAWSVPPGSETQYF,TGTGCCTGGAGTGTACCCCCGGGGTCAGAGACCCAGTACTTC
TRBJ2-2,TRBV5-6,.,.,CASTELTGPVNTGELFF,TGTGCCAGCACCGAACTGACAGGACCAGTGAACACCGGGGAGCTGTTTTTT
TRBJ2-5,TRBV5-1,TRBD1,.,CASSGDRRQYF,TGCGCCAGCAGCGGGGACAGACGGCAGTACTTC
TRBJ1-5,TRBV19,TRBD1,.,CASRLTGGEYSNQPQHF,TGTGCCAGTAGACTTACAGGGGGAGAGTATAGCAATCAGCCCCAGCATTTT
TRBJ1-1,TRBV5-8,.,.,CASSTHRANTEAFF,TGTGCCAGCAGCACCCACAGGGCCAACACTGAAGCTTTCTTT
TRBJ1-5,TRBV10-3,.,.,CAISVYGGFNQPQHF,TGTGCCATCAGTGTCTATGGGGGCTTCAATCAGCCCCAGCATTTT
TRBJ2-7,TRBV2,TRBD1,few,CASGGQGGWEQYF,TGTGCCAGCGGAGGACAGGGGGGGTGGGAGCAGTACTTC
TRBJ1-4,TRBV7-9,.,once,CASSDPGVKKLFF,TGTGCCAGCAGCGACCCGGGAGTGAAAAAACTGTTTTTT
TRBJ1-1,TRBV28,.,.,CASNYLQGYTEAFF,TGTGCCAGCAACTACCTACAGGGTTACACTGAAGCTTTCTTT
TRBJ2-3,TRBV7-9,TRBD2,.,CASSKLAGATDTQYF,TGTGCCAGCAGCAAACTAGCGGGGGCCACAGATACGCAGTATTTT